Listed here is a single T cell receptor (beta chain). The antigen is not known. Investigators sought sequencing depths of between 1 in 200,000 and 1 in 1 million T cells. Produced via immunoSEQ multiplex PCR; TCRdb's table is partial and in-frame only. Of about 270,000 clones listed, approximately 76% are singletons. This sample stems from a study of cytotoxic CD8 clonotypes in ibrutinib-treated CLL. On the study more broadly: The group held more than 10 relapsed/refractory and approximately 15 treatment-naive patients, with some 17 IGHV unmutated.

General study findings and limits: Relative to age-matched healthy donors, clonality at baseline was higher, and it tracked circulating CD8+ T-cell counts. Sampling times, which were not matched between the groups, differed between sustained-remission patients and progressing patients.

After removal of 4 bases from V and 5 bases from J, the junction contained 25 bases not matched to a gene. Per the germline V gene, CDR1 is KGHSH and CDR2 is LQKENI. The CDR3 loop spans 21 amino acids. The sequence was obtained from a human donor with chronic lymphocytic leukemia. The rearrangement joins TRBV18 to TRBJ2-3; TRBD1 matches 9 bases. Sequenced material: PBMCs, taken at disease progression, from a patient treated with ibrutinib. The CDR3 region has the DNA TGTGCCAGCTCACAGCTTTTCCGGGACAGGGACCGTGGGGCGATTGGAGATACGCAGTATTTT. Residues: CASSQLFRDRDRGAIGDTQYF.